These 21 T cell receptor beta chains share one sample of origin, sequenced in a study of T cell changes during pregnancy in multiple sclerosis. Using immunoSEQ multiplex PCR, the repertoire was profiled, and TCRdb retains in-frame clones only, with some absent. The data show 73,000 or so clones, roughly nine tenths seen once. The specimen was peripheral blood, collected in the second trimester of pregnancy. The origin of the receptors is a female donor with multiple sclerosis, enrolled in a pregnancy study.

The count of this clone is one. The rearrangement links TRBV19 to TRBJ1-2, with a possible D match to TRBD1 (5 bases). V lost 5 bases to trimming and J lost 6 bases, with 10 bases between them. The germline V gene has CDR1 LNHDA and CDR2 SQIVND (reference sequence). CDR3 length equals 12 residues. The CDR3 DNA reads as TGTGCCAGTAGTCGCAGGGTGAATGGCTACACCTTC. The encoded protein is CASSRRVNGYTF.

In the case of this clone: Other DNA sequences of this sample code for an identical CDR3. The gene calls are TRBV6-4 and TRBJ2-3; 7 nucleotides align to TRBD2. The germline V gene encodes CDR1 MRHNA and CDR2 SNTAGT. Trimming at V came to 9 bases and at J to 2 bases, leaving 8 bases not matched to a gene. The CDR3 is 14 amino acids. The CDR3 sequence is CASSPSGSTDTQYF. The CDR3 nucleotides read TGTGCCAGTAGTCCTAGCGGCTCCACAGATACGCAGTATTTT.

The rearrangement uses TRBV4-3 and TRBJ1-5; D possibly corresponds to TRBD1 (5 bases). This CDR3 spans 15 amino acids. The V and J ends lost 1 base and 6 bases respectively, with 13 bases between them. Germline CDR1 reads LGHNA; CDR2 reads YSLEER. The DNA for the CDR3 is TGCGCCAGCAGCCAAGGGACAAGTGGCAGTCAGCCCCAGCATTTT. Translating gives CASSQGTSGSQPQHF.

V and J are TRBV6-5 and TRBJ1-2; weak D call: TRBD1 (5 bases). CDR1 and CDR2 from the germline V gene are MNHEY and SVGAGI. Trimming cost V 6 bases and J 1 base, with 15 bases left between them. The CDR3 contains 15 residues. CDR3 sequence (DNA): TGTGCCAGCAGCCTTAGGGGCACTGGTAACTATGGCTACACCTTC. Residues: CASSLRGTGNYGYTF.

The chain joins TRBV28 to TRBJ2-7; the D gene is possibly TRBD1 (5 bases). The CDR3 sequence is 15 residues long. Germline CDR1 and CDR2: MDHEN and SYDVKM. Trimming took off 7 bases at V and 5 bases at J, with 21 bases between the two ends. The CDR3 is CASTSFGHKNHEQYF. The CDR3 coding sequence is TGTGCCAGCACCTCCTTTGGACACAAGAACCACGAGCAGTACTTC.

This chain joins TRBV19 and TRBJ1-6, with D possibly being TRBD1 (5 bases). This CDR3 spans 15 amino acids. Germline CDR1 reads LNHDA; CDR2 reads SQIVND (reference sequence). The V gene lost 8 bases and the J gene lost 5 bases, with 16 bases spanning the gap. CDR3 protein: CASRGRGRDNSPLHF. The CDR3 DNA follows: TGTGCCAGTCGCGGGAGGGGCAGGGATAATTCACCCCTCCACTTT.

This clone came up once. The chain has TRBV6-6 and TRBJ2-2, with 9 bases aligning to TRBD1. CDR1 and CDR2 (germline): MNHNY, SVGAGI (reference sequence). Losses at the gene ends were 1 base for V and 6 bases for J; bases not matched to a gene: 6. This CDR3 has 16 amino acids. The CDR3 loop is CASSYWTGTGSGELFF. DNA of the CDR3: TGTGCCAGCAGTTACTGGACCGGGACAGGGTCCGGGGAGCTGTTTTTT.

This rearrangement joins TRBV7-3 to TRBJ1-6; weak D call: TRBD1 (6 bases). Looked up from germline, CDR1 is SGHTA and CDR2 is FQGTGA. Trimming took 3 bases from V and 7 from J, leaving 13 bases between them. The CDR3 length is 15 residues. The CDR3 sequence is CASSFGLRGNSPLHF. The CDR3 region has the DNA TGTGCCAGCAGCTTCGGGCTAAGGGGGAATTCACCCCTCCACTTT.

V gene TRBV5-5 combines with J gene TRBJ1-3, with no clear D. V was trimmed by 0 bases and J by 0 bases, leaving 7 bases between them. CDR1 is SGHKS, CDR2 YYEKEE, per germline (reference sequence). This CDR3 has 15 residues. The CDR3 region is CASSLEPGSGNTIYF. The CDR3 region has the DNA TGTGCCAGCAGCTTGGAACCGGGCTCTGGAAACACCATATATTTT.

In its sample, this clone was seen a few times. The chain recombines TRBV5-6 with TRBJ1-5, with unresolved D. The CDR3 totals 15 residues. Trimming stripped 3 bases from V and 0 bases from J, with 10 bases between. Germline-derived CDR1 and CDR2 are SGHDT and YYEEEE. The CDR3 DNA is TGTGCCAGCAGCTCCGGACTGTATAGCAATCAGCCCCAGCATTTT. It yields the protein CASSSGLYSNQPQHF.

The chain uses TRBV6-6 and TRBJ2-5, with D perhaps matching TRBD1 (6 bases). V was cut by 6 bases and J by 1 base, with 15 bases left in between. This CDR3 has 15 residues. CDR1 and CDR2 from the germline V gene are MNHNY and SVGAGI (reference sequence). This CDR3 reads CASRRTTGSQETQYF. The CDR3 region has the DNA TGTGCCAGCAGGCGAACCACAGGGAGCCAAGAGACCCAGTACTTC.

The chain has TRBV9 and TRBJ2-6; D uncertain. The V gene's germline CDR1 is SGDLS and CDR2 YYNGEE. The CDR3 covers 15 residues. Trimming cost V 0 bases and J 1 base, with 5 bases left between them. The CDR3, as DNA: TGTGCCAGCAGCGTAGGTCCTTCTGGGGCCAACGTCCTGACTTTC. Encoded protein: CASSVGPSGANVLTF.

This clone was counted once. V and J are TRBV7-2 and TRBJ2-3, with a possible D match to TRBD2 (7 bases). V lost 3 bases and J 4 bases, leaving 11 bases between the germline ends. This CDR3 is built from 14 residues. The germline gives CDR1 SGHTA, CDR2 FQGNSA. This CDR3 is CASSFPGGADTQYF. DNA for the CDR3: TGTGCCAGCAGCTTCCCGGGGGGCGCAGATACGCAGTATTTT.

The chain has TRBV9 and TRBJ1-6, with TRBD1 identical over 7 bases. Germline values: CDR1 SGDLS, CDR2 YYNGEE. V dropped 3 bases and J dropped 9; count of bases not matched to a gene: 6. The length of the CDR3 is 14 residues. This CDR3 reads CASSEGGVPSPLHF. CDR3 coding DNA: TGTGCCAGCAGCGAAGGGGGCGTTCCTTCACCCCTCCACTTT.

The rearrangement links TRBV27 to TRBJ2-1; 7 bases map to TRBD1. The V gene's germline CDR1 is MNHEY and CDR2 SMNVEV (reference sequence). The CDR3 is 14 residues long. V lost 2 bases and J lost 7; bases outside the gene matches: 5. For the CDR3, the DNA is TGTGCCAGCAGTTTACGTGCCAGGGGGAATGAGCAGTTCTTC. This encodes CASSLRARGNEQFF.

This clone was detected only once. This rearrangement joins TRBV7-9 to TRBJ2-7; D gene uncertain. The V gene's germline CDR1 is SEHNR and CDR2 FQNEAQ (reference sequence). V was cut by 6 bases and J by 7 bases, with 10 bases left in between. The CDR3 has 11 amino acids. The CDR3 nucleotides read TGTGCCAGCAGGGCTCTCAGGGAGCAGTACTTC. This codes for CASRALREQYF.

This clone showed up just once. The chain links TRBV2 to TRBJ2-7; D possibly corresponds to TRBD1 (6 bases). CDR1 is SNHLY, CDR2 FYNNEI, per germline. The CDR3 is made up of 14 amino acids. V lost 0 bases, J lost 3 bases, and 9 bases lay in between. CDR3 coding DNA: TGTGCCAGCAGTGAAGCCCGGGACATCTACGAGCAGTACTTC. Protein: CASSEARDIYEQYF.

This rearrangement joins TRBV19 to TRBJ1-4; D may be TRBD1 (6 bases). CDR1 LNHDA and CDR2 SQIVND come from the germline V gene (reference sequence). Between the trimmed V and J ends, which lost 3 bases and 11 bases, there was a span of 16 bases. The CDR3 sequence is 14 residues long. The CDR3 bases are TGTGCCAGTAGTATGGAACGACAGGTCGAGAAACTGTTTTTT. Amino acid sequence: CASSMERQVEKLFF.

The chain is built from TRBV19 and TRBJ1-2; D call uncertain. CDR1 is LNHDA, CDR2 SQIVND, per germline (reference sequence). The CDR3 length is 13 residues. Trimming took off 3 bases at V and 0 bases at J, with 5 bases between the two ends. DNA for the CDR3: TGTGCCAGTAGTATCCAGGCTAACTATGGCTACACCTTC. Translated, it gives CASSIQANYGYTF.

This chain uses TRBV30 with TRBJ2-7; D is unclear. The CDR3 is 14 residues long. With 3 bases removed from V and 1 base from J, the gap between germline ends came to 13 bases. Per the germline V gene, CDR1 is GTSNPN and CDR2 is SVGIG (reference sequence). The DNA of the CDR3 is TGTGCCTGGAGGTCCCGGGTGAATTCCTACGAGCAGTACTTC. This gives the protein CAWRSRVNSYEQYF.

The gene calls are TRBV19 and TRBJ1-2; TRBD1 agrees at 7 bases. The germline CDR1 and CDR2 sequences are LNHDA and SQIVND (reference sequence). J gave up 4 bases and V 3 bases, and 8 bases lay outside the gene matches. CDR3 size: 15 residues. The CDR3 region is CASSIRGQAPYGYTF. CDR3 coding DNA: TGTGCCAGTAGTATCCGCGGACAGGCCCCCTATGGCTACACCTTC.